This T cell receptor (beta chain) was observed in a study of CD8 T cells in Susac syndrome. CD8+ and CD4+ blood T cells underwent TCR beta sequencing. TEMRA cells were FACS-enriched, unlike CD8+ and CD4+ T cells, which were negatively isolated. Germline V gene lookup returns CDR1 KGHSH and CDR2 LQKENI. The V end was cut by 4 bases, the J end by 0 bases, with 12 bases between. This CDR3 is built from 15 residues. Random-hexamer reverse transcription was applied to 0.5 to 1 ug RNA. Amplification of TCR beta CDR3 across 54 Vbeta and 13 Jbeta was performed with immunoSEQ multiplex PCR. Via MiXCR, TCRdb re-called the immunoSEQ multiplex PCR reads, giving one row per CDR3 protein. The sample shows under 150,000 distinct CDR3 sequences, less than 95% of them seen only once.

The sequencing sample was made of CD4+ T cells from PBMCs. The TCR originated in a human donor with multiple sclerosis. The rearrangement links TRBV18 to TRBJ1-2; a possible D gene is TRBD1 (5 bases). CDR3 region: CASSLTGLANYGYTF. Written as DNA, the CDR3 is TGTGCCAGCTCACTCACAGGCTTAGCTAACTATGGCTACACCTTC.